These T cell receptor beta chains were read from a single sample in a study of blood T cell repertoires in COVID-19. Clones were sequenced by immunoSEQ multiplex PCR, and TCRdb holds only the in-frame ones, with some missing. The sample consists of tens of thousands of clones, around 87% of them appearing once. The sequenced sample was peripheral blood. Receptor source: a man aged 50 to 59 with active COVID-19. The CDR3 runs from the conserved cysteine through the conserved F or W. D genes are given only for firm matches. Clone size appears in some rows only: once, few, many, or a class for an expanded clone.

cdr3_nt: TGTGCCAGCAGCTTAGATTACGAGCGGGGGGCCGTGGGTGGGACCCAGTACTTC
cdr3_aa: CASSLDYERGAVGGTQYF
v_call: TRBV11-2
clone_size: NA
d_call: TRBD2
j_call: TRBJ2-5

cdr3_nt: TGCAGTGCTAGTAGGACAGGGGGGGGAAGTGGCTACACCTTC
cdr3_aa: CSASRTGGGSGYTF
v_call: TRBV20-1
clone_size: NA
d_call: TRBD1
j_call: TRBJ1-2

cdr3_nt: TGTGCCAGCAGCCGCGGGGACAGGTCATACGGCGAGCAGTACTTC
cdr3_aa: CASSRGDRSYGEQYF
v_call: TRBV5-6
clone_size: NA
d_call: TRBD1
j_call: TRBJ2-7

cdr3_nt: TGTGCCAGCAGCCGGGGGTGGGGGCGCTACGAGCAGTACTTC
cdr3_aa: CASSRGWGRYEQYF
v_call: TRBV3-1/TRBV3-2
clone_size: NA
d_call: NA
j_call: TRBJ2-7

cdr3_nt: TGCAGTGCAAACAGGGATGGCTACACCTTC
cdr3_aa: CSANRDGYTF
v_call: TRBV20-1
clone_size: NA
d_call: NA
j_call: TRBJ1-2

cdr3_nt: TGTGCCAGCAGCTTAGTCGAAGGGGGGGCGCCGATTGTGAACACTGAAGCTTTCTTT
cdr3_aa: CASSLVEGGAPIVNTEAFF
v_call: TRBV7-6
clone_size: NA
d_call: NA
j_call: TRBJ1-1

cdr3_nt: TGTGCCAGCACCCCCGCCGTAAGCGGGGTAGACACCATATATTTT
cdr3_aa: CASTPAVSGVDTIYF
v_call: TRBV7-9
clone_size: NA
d_call: NA
j_call: TRBJ1-3

cdr3_nt: TGTGCCAGCAGCTTTGGGCTTCGAGAGCAGTTCTTC
cdr3_aa: CASSFGLREQFF
v_call: TRBV7-2
clone_size: NA
d_call: NA
j_call: TRBJ2-1

cdr3_nt: TGTGCCAGCACTAGCGGGGCATCCTACAATGAGCAGTTCTTC
cdr3_aa: CASTSGASYNEQFF
v_call: TRBV6-5
clone_size: NA
d_call: TRBD2
j_call: TRBJ2-1

cdr3_nt: TGTGCCAGCAGCCAAGTGCATCTTGGCGGGGGGGCTAATGAGCAGTTCTTC
cdr3_aa: CASSQVHLGGGANEQFF
v_call: TRBV3-1/TRBV3-2
clone_size: NA
d_call: TRBD2
j_call: TRBJ2-1

cdr3_nt: TGTGCCAGTAGTATCGGTGAAAAACTGTTTTTT
cdr3_aa: CASSIGEKLFF
v_call: TRBV19
clone_size: NA
d_call: NA
j_call: TRBJ1-4

cdr3_nt: TGTGCCAGCCGCCTCAGGTTTGACAGTGATACGCAGTATTTT
cdr3_aa: CASRLRFDSDTQYF
v_call: TRBV6-5
clone_size: NA
d_call: NA
j_call: TRBJ2-3

cdr3_nt: TGCGCCAGCAGCCAAGATTGGGGGGTCTCTGGGGCCAACGTCCTGACTTTC
cdr3_aa: CASSQDWGVSGANVLTF
v_call: TRBV4-3
clone_size: NA
d_call: NA
j_call: TRBJ2-6

cdr3_nt: TGTGCCAGCAGCTTAGTTAACTGGCGGGAGTCCTACGAGCAGTACTTC
cdr3_aa: CASSLVNWRESYEQYF
v_call: TRBV7-9
clone_size: NA
d_call: TRBD2
j_call: TRBJ2-7

cdr3_nt: TGTGCCAGCAGCGGAAAGGGACAGGGTTACAATGAGCAGTTCTTC
cdr3_aa: CASSGKGQGYNEQFF
v_call: TRBV28
clone_size: NA
d_call: TRBD1
j_call: TRBJ2-1

cdr3_nt: TGTGCCAGCAGTTACGCCCCGCAATACCCGACTTGGGGGGGGTCCTCCTACGAGCAGTACTTC
cdr3_aa: CASSYAPQYPTWGGSSYEQYF
v_call: TRBV6-2/TRBV6-3
clone_size: once
d_call: TRBD2
j_call: TRBJ2-7

cdr3_nt: TGTGCCAGCAGTGATCAGGGCGTAGGCACAGATACGCAGTATTTT
cdr3_aa: CASSDQGVGTDTQYF
v_call: TRBV6-1
clone_size: NA
d_call: NA
j_call: TRBJ2-3